Presented here are 30 T cell receptor beta chains from one specimen sequenced in a study of blood T cell repertoires in COVID-19. TCRdb's copy holds only in-frame clones and misses some; the assay was immunoSEQ multiplex PCR. The table shows under 100,000 clones, with about 85% occurring only once. What was sequenced was peripheral blood. These receptor sequences come from a male donor with acute or convalescent COVID-19.

J is TRBJ2-5 and V is TRBV5-1; D remains unclear. Germline loops: CDR1 SGHRS, CDR2 YFSETQ. Trimming shortened V by 7 bases and J by 2 bases, and 15 bases separated the two germline ends. The CDR3 loop spans 14 amino acids. Here the CDR3 reads CASSSYSPQETQYF. CDR3 DNA: TGCGCCAGCTCTTCCTACAGTCCACAAGAGACCCAGTACTTC.

The chain carries TRBV5-1 and TRBJ2-5; 12 bases fit TRBD2. The CDR3 is 16 amino acids. From germline, CDR1 is SGHRS and CDR2 YFSETQ. The V and J ends lost 4 bases and 1 base, in that order; junction bases with no gene match: 5. DNA for the CDR3: TGCGCCAGCAGCAGACTAGCGGGGGTGGTCCAAGAGACCCAGTACTTC. Translation: CASSRLAGVVQETQYF.

This clone was picked up one time. The genes are TRBV30 and TRBJ2-5; 12 bases line up with TRBD1. V was clipped by 3 bases and J by 5 bases; unmatched bases: 7. CDR3 length equals 15 residues. In germline, CDR1 is GTSNPN, CDR2 SVGIG (reference sequence). The CDR3, as DNA: TGTGCCTGGAGCCAGGGACAGGGGGCTGAGGAGACCCAGTACTTC. Translation gives CAWSQGQGAEETQYF.

The chain uses TRBV30 and TRBJ1-2, with TRBD1 matching over 9 bases. CDR1 is GTSNPN, CDR2 SVGIG, per germline (reference sequence). The CDR3 totals 13 residues. Trimming cost V 4 bases and J 5 bases; bases outside gene matches: 5. The chain's CDR3 is CAWTRDREYGYTF. The CDR3 nucleotides are TGTGCCTGGACCCGGGACAGGGAATATGGCTACACCTTC.

The genes are TRBV19 and TRBJ1-1; a possible D gene is TRBD1 (5 bases). Trimming cost V 3 bases and J 1 base, with 15 bases left between them. This CDR3 spans 16 amino acids. The germline CDR1 and CDR2 sequences are LNHDA and SQIVND (reference sequence). CDR3: CASSIGPGSGNTEAFF. The CDR3 nucleotides read TGTGCCAGTAGTATCGGTCCAGGGTCGGGGAACACTGAAGCTTTCTTT.

The J gene is TRBJ1-5, the V gene TRBV6-1; no reliable D call. Germline CDR1 and CDR2: MNHNS and SASEGT. The CDR3 is 12 amino acids. V was pared by 2 bases and J by 7 bases, with 6 bases between. This CDR3 is CASSELRQPQHF. CDR3 nucleotides: TGTGCCAGCAGTGAACTAAGACAGCCCCAGCATTTT.

This chain joins TRBV5-8 and TRBJ2-6; maybe TRBD1 (6 bases). Trimming took 4 bases from V and 2 from J, leaving 19 bases between them. There are 18 residues in the CDR3. Germline values: CDR1 SGHTS, CDR2 YDEGEE. The CDR3 loop is CASSLGADSRAGANVLTF. The CDR3 bases are TGTGCCAGCAGCCTGGGGGCGGATAGCAGGGCTGGGGCCAACGTCCTGACTTTC.

The genes are TRBV5-1 and TRBJ2-7; 7 bases agree with TRBD1. CDR3 length equals 14 residues. With 4 bases clipped from V and 2 bases from J, the junction kept 6 bases outside the gene matches. The V gene's germline CDR1 is SGHRS and CDR2 YFSETQ. The CDR3 sequence is CASSRTGLTYEQYF. Written as DNA, the CDR3 is TGCGCCAGCAGCCGGACAGGACTGACCTACGAGCAGTACTTC.

CDR3 in amino acids: CASSPPGIADTGELFF. Here the CDR3 DNA reads TGTGCCAGCAGCCCCCCAGGGATAGCGGACACCGGGGAGCTGTTTTTT. The chain has TRBV7-9 and TRBJ2-2, with D maybe TRBD2 (6 bases). The germline gives CDR1 SEHNR, CDR2 FQNEAQ (reference sequence). The ends were cut back, 5 bases at V and 3 bases at J, with 16 bases in the middle. The CDR3 consists of 16 residues.

The V gene is TRBV6-4, the J gene TRBJ1-6, with D perhaps TRBD1 (6 bases). Germline lookup yields CDR1 MRHNA and CDR2 SNTAGT. The V gene lost 6 bases and the J gene lost 10 bases, with 13 bases spanning the gap. There are 13 residues in the CDR3. The DNA for the CDR3 is TGTGCCAGCAGCCGGGACACCGGATCACCCCTCCACTTT. This encodes CASSRDTGSPLHF.

The chain has TRBV18 and TRBJ2-3, with 14 nucleotides matching TRBD2. V was clipped by 4 bases and J by 10 bases; unmatched bases: 10. This CDR3 is 16 amino acids long. Germline V gene lookup returns CDR1 KGHSH and CDR2 LQKENI. This chain's CDR3 is CASSRTMGLAGVSQYF. CDR3 in DNA: TGTGCCAGCTCACGGACTATGGGACTAGCGGGGGTATCGCAGTATTTT.

The chain joins TRBV7-6 to TRBJ2-1; D possibly corresponds to TRBD1 (6 bases). Trimming left V 5 bases short and J 8 bases short, with 22 bases between. Per the germline V gene, CDR1 is SGHVS and CDR2 is FNYEAQ. This CDR3 contains 16 residues. The DNA of the CDR3 is TGTGCCAGCAGCAGACACCGGGAAGGGGCAGGGGATGAGCAGTTCTTC. Translating gives CASSRHREGAGDEQFF.

The rearrangement joins TRBV9 to TRBJ2-1, with 11 bases identical to TRBD1. Germline CDR1 SGDLS, CDR2 YYNGEE. Germline trimming cut 3 bases from V and 0 bases from J; bases unmatched to any gene: 5. The CDR3 has 17 amino acids. The CDR3 sequence is CASSARTGGLSYNEQFF. For the CDR3, the DNA is TGTGCCAGCAGCGCCCGGACAGGGGGCCTCTCCTACAATGAGCAGTTCTTC.

The chain links TRBV18 to TRBJ2-3; D perhaps matches TRBD1 (6 bases). The CDR3 is 15 amino acids. In germline, CDR1 is KGHSH, CDR2 LQKENI. Trimming took 0 bases from V and 2 from J, leaving 9 bases between them. The CDR3 bases are TGTGCCAGCTCACCACCGGGGACATACACAGATACGCAGTATTTT. Its protein is CASSPPGTYTDTQYF.

This clone was seen a single time. The V gene is TRBV7-2, the J gene TRBJ2-3; 11 positions match TRBD2. The CDR3 runs to 18 residues. Trimming took 5 bases from V and 0 from J; bases not matched to a gene: 10. Germline CDR1 is SGHTA and CDR2 is FQGNSA. CDR3 loop: CASSPTGLAGTSTDTQYF. CDR3 DNA sequence: TGTGCCAGCAGCCCCACCGGACTAGCGGGTACCAGCACAGATACGCAGTATTTT. Supplemented by reference TRBV7-2 and TRBJ2-3, the full variable domain reads GAGVSQSPSNKVTEKGKDVELRCDPISGHTALYWYRQSLGQGLEFLIYFQGNSAPDKSGLPSDRFSAERTGGSVSTLTIQRTQQEDSAVYLCASSPTGLAGTSTDTQYFGPGTRLTVL.

About this clone itself: A junction boundary mismatches the germline segment, possibly from a read error. V usage is TRBV7-7 and J usage is TRBJ2-2, with a possible D match to TRBD1 (5 bases). This CDR3 is 15 amino acids long. Per the germline V gene, CDR1 is SSHAT and CDR2 is FNYEAQ (reference sequence). The CDR3 nucleotides are TGTGCTAGCAGCTTAGCCCAAGGGGACACCGGGGAGCTGTTTTTT. Amino acids: CASSLAQGDTGELFF. Filled out from reference TRBV7-7 and TRBJ2-2, the complete variable domain reads GAGVSQSPRYKVTKRGQDVTLRCDPISSHATLYWYQQALGQGPEFLTYFNYEAQPDKSGLPSDRFSAERPEGSISTLTIQRTEQRDSAMYRCASSLAQGDTGELFFGEGSRLTVL.

The CDR3: CASSATSGDTQYF. DNA of the CDR3: TGTGCCAGCAGCGCGACTTCGGGAGATACGCAGTATTTT. The chain has TRBV7-9 and TRBJ2-3; D unresolved. Germline assignment: CDR1 SEHNR and CDR2 FQNEAQ (reference sequence). CDR3 size: 13 residues. The V gene lost 5 bases and the J gene lost 5 bases, with 11 bases spanning the gap. The full variable domain, with the rest looked up from reference TRBV7-9 and TRBJ2-3, is DTGVSQNPRHKITKRGQNVTFRCDPISEHNRLYWYRQTLGQGPEFLTYFQNEAQLEKSRLLSDRFSAERPKGSFSTLEIQRTEQGDSAMYLCASSATSGDTQYFGPGTRLTVL.

The J gene is TRBJ1-4, the V gene TRBV7-2, with TRBD1 as a possible D gene (5 bases). The CDR3 loop spans 15 amino acids. CDR1 is SGHTA, CDR2 FQGNSA, per germline. The ends were cut back, 1 base at V and 7 bases at J, with 13 bases in the middle. The CDR3 here is CASSLDGGTGEKLFF. CDR3 in DNA: TGTGCCAGCAGCTTAGATGGGGGGACTGGTGAAAAACTGTTTTTT.

The rearrangement links TRBV18 to TRBJ2-7; TRBD1 aligns across 9 bases. Germline-derived CDR1 and CDR2 are KGHSH and LQKENI. CDR3 length: 13 residues. With V trimmed by 0 bases and J by 7 bases, 1 base remained unmatched. For the CDR3, the DNA is TGTGCCAGCTCACCACCGGGGACAGGGGAGCAGTACTTC. It is translated as CASSPPGTGEQYF.

V and J are TRBV6-1 and TRBJ2-7; TRBD2 might be the D (6 bases). Germline V gene sequence: CDR1 MNHNS, CDR2 SASEGT. The CDR3 spans 16 residues. V lost 3 bases and J 0 bases, leaving 15 bases between the germline ends. The CDR3 DNA reads as TGTGCCAGCAGTGACGGGGGTAAGGGATTCTCCTACGAGCAGTACTTC. Residues: CASSDGGKGFSYEQYF.

The CDR3 DNA is TGTGCCAGCAGCTTAAGAACAGGGGGCGTGGGTAATGAAAAACTGTTTTTT. Protein sequence: CASSLRTGGVGNEKLFF. V gene TRBV7-9 combines with J gene TRBJ1-4; 9 bases fit TRBD1. The CDR3 has 17 residues. V trimming: 2 bases; J trimming: 4 bases; junction bases outside the gene matches: 8. Germline-derived CDR1 and CDR2 are SEHNR and FQNEAQ (reference sequence).

This clone was observed once. The chain carries TRBV18 and TRBJ2-5; 9 positions agree with TRBD2. CDR1 KGHSH and CDR2 LQKENI come from the germline V gene. V lost 3 bases to trimming and J lost 2 bases; unmatched junction nucleotides: 10. This CDR3 contains 17 residues. CDR3 in DNA: TGTGCCAGCTCACCGTCCAGCGGGGGGCTCGGTCAAGAGACCCAGTACTTC. This gives the protein CASSPSSGGLGQETQYF.

A few counts support this clone. The rearrangement joins TRBV27 to TRBJ2-5; TRBD2 matches at 11 bases. The CDR3 is made up of 15 amino acids. After removal of 6 bases from V and 4 bases from J, the junction contained 7 bases not matched to a gene. The germline V gene has CDR1 MNHEY and CDR2 SMNVEV (reference sequence). CDR3 sequence (DNA): TGTGCCAGCAGGGGACTAGCGGTGGGGGGAGAGACCCAGTACTTC. Residues: CASRGLAVGGETQYF.

This clone appeared a few times. The CDR3 DNA sequence: TGTGCCAGCACCCCACCCGCCCACGGGAACGAGCAGTACTTC. This sequence encodes CASTPPAHGNEQYF. The rearrangement uses TRBV7-9 and TRBJ2-7, with D maybe TRBD2 (5 bases). CDR1 and CDR2 from the germline V gene are SEHNR and FQNEAQ (reference sequence). CDR3 size: 14 residues. Trimming shortened V by 7 bases and J by 5 bases, and 18 bases separated the two germline ends. Full variable domain (outside the CDR3, taken from reference TRBV7-9 and TRBJ2-7): DTGVSQNPRHKITKRGQNVTFRCDPISEHNRLYWYRQTLGQGPEFLTYFQNEAQLEKSRLLSDRFSAERPKGSFSTLEIQRTEQGDSAMYLCASTPPAHGNEQYFGPGTRLTVT.

This CDR3 is CASSQTGTGDYGYTF. CDR3 DNA sequence: TGCGCCAGCAGCCAAACCGGGACAGGAGATTATGGCTACACCTTC. The chain has TRBV4-1 and TRBJ1-2; TRBD1 agrees at 8 bases. V shed 2 bases, J shed 5 bases, and the junction held 7 bases outside the gene matches. The germline V gene has CDR1 MGHRA and CDR2 YSYEKL. There are 15 residues in the CDR3.

V and J are TRBV28 and TRBJ1-4; D is unclear. This CDR3 contains 16 residues. CDR1 is MDHEN, CDR2 SYDVKM, per germline. V lost 2 bases and J 5 bases, leaving 15 bases between the germline ends. CDR3 coding DNA: TGTGCCAGCAGTTTAGGTACGGCAGGACTAAATGAAAAACTGTTTTTT. Amino acid sequence: CASSLGTAGLNEKLFF.

This clone was counted only a few times. The gene calls are TRBV19 and TRBJ1-2, with D possibly being TRBD1 (5 bases). Looked up from germline, CDR1 is LNHDA and CDR2 is SQIVND (reference sequence). CDR3 size: 11 residues. V lost 7 bases and J lost 8, with 11 bases in between. The CDR3 protein is CASIGQGGYTF. The CDR3 nucleotides are TGTGCCAGTATAGGGCAGGGCGGCTACACCTTC.

The gene calls are TRBV28 and TRBJ2-5, with D possibly matching TRBD1 (6 bases). CDR1 is MDHEN, CDR2 SYDVKM, per germline. CDR3 size: 15 residues. V lost 5 bases, J lost 2 bases, and 15 bases lay in between. The DNA for the CDR3 is TGTGCCAGCAGTGTCACAGGGCGTGGACAAGAGACCCAGTACTTC. Amino acid sequence: CASSVTGRGQETQYF.

The chain is built from TRBV6-5 and TRBJ2-3, with D perhaps matching TRBD1 (5 bases). V was clipped by 5 bases and J by 1 base, with 7 bases between them. Germline V CDR1 and CDR2: MNHEY, SVGAGI. The CDR3 contains 13 residues. The CDR3 region has the DNA TGTGCCAGCAGTATACAGGGCACAGATACGCAGTATTTT. Translating it yields CASSIQGTDTQYF.

The chain carries TRBV3-1 (or the pseudogene TRBV3-2) and TRBJ1-5; maybe TRBD1 (5 bases). CDR1 LGHDT and CDR2 YNNKEL come from the germline V gene (reference sequence). The V gene lost 8 bases and the J gene lost 9 bases, with 20 bases spanning the gap. This CDR3 is built from 14 residues. The DNA of the CDR3 is TGTGCCAGCGCCCAGGGAGGGGCGGGTCGGCCCCAGCATTTT. It is translated as CASAQGGAGRPQHF.